Below are 16 T cell receptor beta chains sequenced from a single sample in a study of tissue T cells after allogeneic stem cell transplantation. Stated time point: mouse harvest day 14 after allogeneic transplant. Each mouse received 10^7 T-cell-depleted marrow cells plus 10^6 splenic CD5+ T cells by tail vein. TCRdb keeps only in-frame clones here, not all; method: immunoSEQ multiplex PCR. The sample records roughly 3,000 clones, roughly half being singletons. The specimen was gut tissue. Receptors were obtained from a female BALB/c mouse given C57BL/6 T cells with graft-versus-host disease after an allogeneic hematopoietic cell transplant.

With regard to this clone: The genes and germline here are from mouse. The missing CDR3 end, 1 residue past where the read stops, is filled in from the germline J gene. This chain uses TRBV29 with TRBJ2-1; D is unresolved. The CDR3 covers 13 residues. Trimming removed 3 bases at V and 4 bases at J, with 7 bases between. Germline CDR1 MSHET, CDR2 SYDVDS. The CDR3 DNA, read in part, is TGTGCTAGCAGTTTGGGCAGATATGCTGAGCAGTTC. Encoded protein: CASSLGRYAEQF. The entire CDR3 protein reads CASSLGRYAEQFF.

Concerning this clone itself: Genes and germline are mouse. Coverage ceases 1 residue before the CDR3 finishes, and the germline J gene fills in the end. V gene TRBV5 combines with J gene TRBJ2-7; D is possibly TRBD2 (7 bases). V was pared by 1 base and J by 0 bases, with 10 bases between. CDR1 is LGHNA, CDR2 YNLKQL, per germline (reference sequence). The CDR3 runs 15 residues. Partial CDR3 DNA: TGTGCCAGCAGCCAAGTAGGGGGGCACTCCTATGAACAGTAC. As protein: CASSQVGGHSYEQY. In full, the CDR3 reads CASSQVGGHSYEQYF.

By its share, this clone is medium-sized. Germline and genes here are mouse. The CDR3 is cut off 1 residue early in the read; its end comes from the germline J gene. This chain joins TRBV16 and TRBJ2-2, with TRBD1 identical over 8 bases. The CDR3 extends over 15 amino acids. J lost 4 bases, V lost 5 bases, and 6 bases had no gene match. In germline, CDR1 is SGHSA, CDR2 FRNQAP. The CDR3 DNA, read in part, is TGTGCAAGCAGCCCCCAGGGGGCGGGCACCGGGCAGCTCTAC. Protein sequence: CASSPQGAGTGQLY. The whole CDR3 protein is CASSPQGAGTGQLYF.

A note on this clone: Here the gene names and germline are mouse. Read sequence stops 1 residue before the CDR3 end, and the germline J gene provides the missing end. V and J are TRBV16 and TRBJ2-1, with 10 bases lining up with TRBD1. This CDR3 has 14 residues. CDR1 SGHSA and CDR2 FRNQAP come from the germline V gene. With V trimmed by 3 bases and J by 6 bases, 2 bases remained unmatched. CDR3 bases read: TGTGCAAGCAGCTTCCGGGACAGGGGTGCTGAGCAGTTC. It translates to CASSFRDRGAEQF. From start to end, the CDR3 is CASSFRDRGAEQFF.

This clone was counted a few times. Gene names denote mouse genes. The CDR3 is cut off 1 residue early in the read; its end comes from the germline J gene. V usage is TRBV26 and J usage is TRBJ1-5; D unresolved. V was clipped by 0 bases and J by 1 base, with 7 bases between them. The germline V gene encodes CDR1 KGHPV and CDR2 FQNQEV (reference sequence). CDR3 length equals 15 residues. The CDR3 DNA, read in part, is TGTGCCAGCAGTCTGTCGTACAGAAACAACCAGGCTCCGCTT. Amino acid sequence: CASSLSYRNNQAPL. The whole CDR3 protein reads CASSLSYRNNQAPLF.

About this clone: The gene symbols are mouse symbols. From the germline J gene comes the end of the CDR3, since the read stops 1 residue before it. The V call is TRBV5, the J call TRBJ1-1; D unclear. V gave up 1 base and J gave up 5 bases, with 5 bases separating them. Germline-derived CDR1 and CDR2 are LGHNA and YNLKQL (reference sequence). The CDR3 is 12 amino acids. The sequenced CDR3 bases are TGTGCCAGCAGCCAAGGTCAGACAGAAGTCTTC. This sequence encodes CASSQGQTEVF. The entire CDR3 reads CASSQGQTEVFF.

Notes on this clone: Gene and germline names: mouse. The read ends 1 residue shy of where the CDR3 ends; the end is completed using the germline J gene. The chain carries TRBV26 and TRBJ1-6; D perhaps matches TRBD1 (5 bases). TRBJ1-6 is placed among ORFs of uncertain function. V was clipped by 6 bases and J by 5 bases, with 11 bases between them. Germline CDR1 and CDR2: KGHPV and FQNQEV (reference sequence). The CDR3 has 14 amino acids. Partial CDR3 DNA: TGTGCCAGCAGCCTTGACAGCAATAATTCGCCCCTCTAC. Translated, it gives CASSLDSNNSPLY. The whole CDR3 protein is CASSLDSNNSPLYF.

By its share, this clone is medium-sized. Gene names and germline match the mouse. The read falls 1 residue short of the CDR3 end, and the missing part is taken from the germline J gene. The V and J genes are TRBV29 and TRBJ1-3, with D possibly matching TRBD1 (6 bases). The length of the CDR3 is 15 residues. CDR1 and CDR2 (germline): MSHET, SYDVDS. The ends were cut back, 4 bases at V and 0 bases at J, with 10 bases in the middle. CDR3 DNA, as far as it was read: TGTGCTAGCAGTTCAGGGACAAATTCTGGAAATACGCTCTAT. It translates to CASSSGTNSGNTLY. The complete CDR3 reads CASSSGTNSGNTLYF. Together with reference TRBV29 and TRBJ1-3, the CDR3 gives the full variable domain: DMKVTQMPRYLIKRMGENVLLECGQDMSHETMYWYRQDPGLGLQLIYISYDVDSNSEGDIPKGYRVSRKKREHFSLILDSAKTNQTSVYFCASSSGTNSGNTLYFGEGSRLIVV.

This clone has more than one count but fewer than ten. Gene names denote mouse genes. The CDR3 end falls 1 residue outside the read, so it is completed with the germline J gene. The V call is TRBV26, the J call TRBJ2-2, with D perhaps TRBD1 (5 bases). V lost 6 bases, J lost 0 bases, and 8 bases lay in between. Germline CDR1 and CDR2: KGHPV and FQNQEV (reference sequence). This CDR3 has 14 residues. The CDR3 region is CASSRTSNTGQLYF. The DNA read from the CDR3 is TGTGCCAGCAGCCGGACATCAAACACCGGGCAGCTCTAC. The full variable domain, with the rest looked up from reference TRBV26 and TRBJ2-2, is NSKVIQTPRYLVKGQGQKAKMRCIPEKGHPVVFWYQQNKNNEFKFLINFQNQEVLQQIDMTEKRFSAECPSNSPCSLEIQSSEAGDSALYLCASSRTSNTGQLYFGEGSKLTVL.

Comments on this clone: The germline and genes are mouse ones. Sequencing ends 1 residue short of the CDR3 end; the germline J gene provides the rest. The chain combines TRBV12-1 with TRBJ2-1; TRBD2 aligns across 8 bases. CDR3 length: 15 amino acids. V lost 1 base to trimming and J lost 0 bases; unmatched junction nucleotides: 1. Germline V gene sequence: CDR1 SGHSN, CDR2 HYEKVE. The CDR3 DNA, read in part, is TGTGCCAGCTCTCTGACTGGGGATAACTATGCTGAGCAGTTC. Translating it yields CASSLTGDNYAEQF. In full, the CDR3 is CASSLTGDNYAEQFF.

As regards this clone: Genes here carry mouse names. The observed sequence ends 1 residue before the CDR3 terminus, with the missing tail filled in from the germline J gene. The chain carries TRBV12-2 and TRBJ1-4; maybe TRBD1 (5 bases). The CDR3 has 15 residues. Trimming removed 1 base at V and 3 bases at J, with 11 bases between. Germline CDR1 reads SGHLS; CDR2 reads HYDKME. The CDR3 spells CASSLKGAANERLFF. CDR3 DNA (partial): TGTGCCAGCTCTCTAAAAGGGGCGGCCAACGAAAGATTATTT.

Concerning this clone itself: The gene names given are mouse names. Sequencing ends 1 residue short of the CDR3 end; the germline J gene provides the rest. J is TRBJ2-4 and V is TRBV26; no firm D call. The CDR3 extends over 13 amino acids. V was pared by 4 bases and J by 0 bases, with 5 bases between. CDR1 is KGHPV, CDR2 FQNQEV, per germline (reference sequence). The covered CDR3 bases are TGTGCCAGCAGTCCGGACAGTCAAAACACCTTGTAC. Translating it yields CASSPDSQNTLY. The CDR3 in its entirety is CASSPDSQNTLYF.

With respect to this clone: Gene names refer to mouse genes. With the read ending 1 residue before the CDR3 end, the germline J gene is used to fill in that end. The V call is TRBV3, the J call TRBJ2-5; 7 nucleotides align to TRBD1. The CDR3 runs 13 residues. Germline CDR1 SNHLY, CDR2 FYNGKV (reference sequence). J gave up 4 bases and V 4 bases, and 2 bases lay outside the gene matches. CDR3 DNA, as far as it was read: TGTGCCAGCAGCTCGGGACAGAAAGACACCCAGTAC. This encodes CASSSGQKDTQY. The entire CDR3 protein is CASSSGQKDTQYF.

Note on this clone: The genes and germline here are from mouse. Read sequence stops 1 residue before the CDR3 end, and the germline J gene provides the missing end. V gene TRBV26 combines with J gene TRBJ1-4; no definite D call. Germline CDR1 is KGHPV and CDR2 is FQNQEV (reference sequence). V lost 0 bases, J lost 0 bases, and 2 bases lay in between. The CDR3 is 14 residues long. The CDR3 is CASSLSISNERLFF. Partial CDR3 DNA: TGTGCCAGCAGTCTGTCAATTTCCAACGAAAGATTATTT.

Worth noting for this clone: Given a far larger clone just one base away, this is likely a sequencing read error. All gene names here are mouse names. The read ends 1 residue shy of where the CDR3 ends; the end is completed using the germline J gene. The same CDR3 can be traced to other DNA sequences in this sample. This chain links TRBV13-1 with TRBJ2-7; 7 bases agree with TRBD2. From germline, CDR1 is NSHNY and CDR2 SYGAGN. The CDR3 length is 12 residues. This chain's CDR3 is CASSEDWREQYF. Incomplete CDR3 DNA: TGTGCCAGTAGTGAGGACTGGAGGGAACAGTAC.

This clone has a single count. All gene names here are mouse names. Read sequence stops 1 residue before the CDR3 end, and the germline J gene provides the missing end. The chain recombines TRBV13-1 with TRBJ1-4; D is unresolved. This CDR3 spans 13 amino acids. The ends were cut back, 0 bases at V and 3 bases at J, with 3 bases in the middle. Germline CDR1 is NSHNY and CDR2 is SYGAGN. The CDR3 reads CASSDGANERLFF. Incomplete CDR3 DNA: TGTGCCAGCAGTGATGGGGCCAACGAAAGATTATTT.